The next 19 T cell receptor beta chains were all read from a single sample in a study of a mutant IDH1 vaccine in newly diagnosed glioma. Sequencing was performed with immunoSEQ multiplex PCR; in TCRdb, only in-frame clones are kept and a portion is missing. The sample yields tens of thousands of clones, around four fifths seen once. Their target antigens are unknown. The time point: week 35, safety follow-up. Vaccination comprised doses that each held 300 ug of mutant IDH1 20-mer peptide, plus topical imiquimod. Sequencing used PBMCs, obtained from a glioma patient whose treatment included an IDH1 peptide vaccine. These receptors were collected from a man aged 25 to 45 with glioma.

V usage is TRBV7-2 and J usage is TRBJ1-5, with D maybe TRBD1 (5 bases). Trimming pared 2 bases from V and 5 bases from J, leaving 13 bases between. Germline values: CDR1 SGHTA, CDR2 FQGNSA. The CDR3 spans 15 residues. The CDR3 region is CASSLRWGGDQPQHF. In nucleotides, the CDR3 is TGTGCCAGCAGCTTAAGATGGGGCGGCGATCAGCCCCAGCATTTT.

This sequence joins TRBV11-2 and TRBJ1-4, with D perhaps TRBD1 (5 bases). Trimming left V 5 bases short and J 0 bases short, with 10 bases between. CDR1 and CDR2 (germline): SGHAT, FQNNGV. This CDR3 comprises 15 residues. CDR3: CASSPDSATNEKLFF. The CDR3 DNA reads as TGTGCCAGCAGCCCCGACAGCGCAACTAATGAAAAACTGTTTTTT.

The chain joins TRBV5-5 to TRBJ2-5; D not certain. CDR1 and CDR2 (germline): SGHKS, YYEKEE (reference sequence). V was trimmed by 4 bases and J by 3 bases, leaving 10 bases between them. This CDR3 spans 13 amino acids. CDR3 residues: CASSPPAEETQYF. Here the CDR3 DNA reads TGTGCCAGCAGCCCTCCGGCGGAAGAGACCCAGTACTTC. Full variable domain (remainder filled in from reference TRBV5-5 and TRBJ2-5): DAGVTQSPTHLIKTRGQQVTLRCSPISGHKSVSWYQQVLGQGPQFIFQYYEKEERGRGNFPDRFSARQFPNYSSELNVNALLLGDSALYLCASSPPAEETQYFGPGTRLLVL.

The chain combines TRBV30 with TRBJ2-3; TRBD2 matches 7 bases. The CDR3 runs 15 residues. Germline trimming cut 1 base from V and 2 bases from J; bases unmatched to any gene: 6. In germline, CDR1 is GTSNPN, CDR2 SVGIG (reference sequence). The DNA of the CDR3 is TGTGCCTGGAGTGGGGCGGGGACTAACACAGATACGCAGTATTTT. Translation gives CAWSGAGTNTDTQYF.

This chain joins TRBV19 and TRBJ2-7; 7 nucleotides match TRBD1. This CDR3 has 15 residues. J lost 0 bases, V lost 3 bases, and 5 bases had no gene match. CDR1 and CDR2 from the germline V gene are LNHDA and SQIVND (reference sequence). CDR3 nucleotides: TGTGCCAGTAGTATGGGGACAGCGAGCTCCTACGAGCAGTACTTC. Its protein product is CASSMGTASSYEQYF.

This clone is judged medium-sized (0.01 to 0.1%). The chain has TRBV18 and TRBJ2-2; D remains unclear. Looked up from germline, CDR1 is KGHSH and CDR2 is LQKENI. V gave up 2 bases and J gave up 7 bases, with 2 bases separating them. CDR3 length equals 11 residues. The CDR3 nucleotides are TGTGCCAGCTCACCAGACGGGGAGCTGTTTTTT. Translated, it gives CASSPDGELFF.

The rearrangement links TRBV11-2 to TRBJ1-1, with D uncertain. Germline-derived CDR1 and CDR2 are SGHAT and FQNNGV. The CDR3 contains 12 residues. V lost 5 bases and J 10 bases, leaving 14 bases between the germline ends. CDR3 bases: TGTGCCAGCAGCCTCACCGGGTTTGCAGCTTTCTTT. Translated: CASSLTGFAAFF.

The chain employs TRBV28 and TRBJ2-1, with 9 nucleotides matching TRBD2. CDR1 is MDHEN, CDR2 SYDVKM, per germline. V lost 7 bases to trimming and J lost 9 bases; unmatched junction nucleotides: 13. The CDR3 is made up of 15 amino acids. The CDR3 DNA reads TGTGCCAGCATGTCGTCGGCGGGGGGGCTTTTTGAGCAGTTCTTC. Translating gives CASMSSAGGLFEQFF. Complete variable domain (other parts from reference TRBV28 and TRBJ2-1): DVKVTQSSRYLVKRTGEKVFLECVQDMDHENMFWYRQDPGLGLRLIYFSYDVKMKEKGDIPEGYSVSREKKERFSLILESASTNQTSMYLCASMSSAGGLFEQFFGPGTRLTVL.

This sequence joins TRBV5-1 and TRBJ1-2; no clear D gene. Per germline, CDR1 SGHRS and CDR2 YFSETQ. Trimming removed 0 bases from V and 1 base from J, with 10 bases in between. The CDR3 loop spans 15 amino acids. CDR3 sequence reads: CASSLEAENNYGYTF. CDR3 sequence (DNA): TGCGCCAGCAGCTTGGAGGCGGAAAATAACTATGGCTACACCTTC.

The chain couples TRBV6-5 to TRBJ1-5; tentatively, D is TRBD1 (6 bases). The CDR3 consists of 14 residues. Between the trimmed V and J ends, which lost 7 bases and 2 bases, there was a span of 12 bases. Germline V gene sequence: CDR1 MNHEY, CDR2 SVGAGI. CDR3 coding DNA: TGTGCCAGCAACAGAGGGGGAGGCAATCAGCCCCAGCATTTT. Protein sequence: CASNRGGGNQPQHF.

The count of this clone is one. This rearrangement joins TRBV10-2 to TRBJ1-2; D uncertain. Germline V gives CDR1 WSHSY, CDR2 SAAADI. Trimming removed 6 bases from V and 2 bases from J, with 10 bases in between. The CDR3 sequence is 13 residues long. This CDR3 reads CASRGAGNYGYTF. CDR3 in DNA: TGCGCCAGCAGAGGAGCGGGGAACTATGGCTACACCTTC.

The rearrangement uses TRBV5-6 and TRBJ2-2, with TRBD1 matching over 9 bases. CDR1 SGHDT and CDR2 YYEEEE come from the germline V gene. The ends lost 3 bases at V and 7 bases at J; junction bases unmatched: 7. This CDR3 has 15 amino acids. The CDR3 loop reads CASSWGTGFNGELFF. The DNA of the CDR3 is TGTGCCAGCAGCTGGGGGACAGGGTTTAACGGGGAGCTGTTTTTT. The whole variable domain, remainder taken from reference TRBV5-6 and TRBJ2-2, is DAGVTQSPTHLIKTRGQQVTLRCSPKSGHDTVSWYQQALGQGPQFIFQYYEEEERQRGNFPDRFSGHQFPNYSSELNVNALLLGDSALYLCASSWGTGFNGELFFGEGSRLTVL.

The chain joins TRBV6-6 to TRBJ1-6, with D unclear. V was pared by 6 bases and J by 13 bases, with 10 bases between. The CDR3 is 11 amino acids. Germline values: CDR1 MNHNY, CDR2 SVGAGI (reference sequence). CDR3 residues: CASSPEGPLHF. The CDR3 coding sequence is TGTGCCAGCAGCCCGGAGGGCCCCCTCCACTTT.

The rearrangement links TRBV2 to TRBJ1-3, with 7 bases lining up with TRBD1. The CDR3 spans 14 residues. The J segment lost 3 bases and the V segment lost 6 bases, leaving 5 bases of the junction unmatched. The germline V gene encodes CDR1 SNHLY and CDR2 FYNNEI. The CDR3 DNA sequence: TGTGCCAGCAGCTTGACAGGGATTGGAAACACCATATATTTT. This translates into CASSLTGIGNTIYF.

V usage is TRBV7-2 and J usage is TRBJ2-2, with D perhaps matching TRBD2 (5 bases). This CDR3 spans 16 amino acids. Germline CDR1 and CDR2: SGHTA and FQGNSA. V lost 1 base, J lost 4 bases, and 13 bases lay in between. The CDR3 DNA follows: TGTGCCAGCAGCTTAGGAGCGGTCAGGACCACCGGGGAGCTGTTTTTT. It is translated as CASSLGAVRTTGELFF. The variable domain in full, completed from reference TRBV7-2 and TRBJ2-2, reads GAGVSQSPSNKVTEKGKDVELRCDPISGHTALYWYRQSLGQGLEFLIYFQGNSAPDKSGLPSDRFSAERTGGSVSTLTIQRTQQEDSAVYLCASSLGAVRTTGELFFGEGSRLTVL.

The chain links TRBV6-1 to TRBJ1-1, with TRBD1 matching over 9 bases. V lost 6 bases to trimming and J lost 1 base; unmatched junction nucleotides: 6. Germline CDR1 MNHNS, CDR2 SASEGT. This CDR3 comprises 15 residues. The CDR3 is CASSPQGAGNTEAFF. The CDR3 nucleotides read TGTGCCAGCAGCCCACAGGGGGCTGGGAACACTGAAGCTTTCTTT.

The CDR3, as DNA: TGTGCCAGCACAACATTCTCTGGAAACACCATATATTTT. It codes for CASTTFSGNTIYF. The V and J genes are TRBV2 and TRBJ1-3; D unresolved. The CDR3 has 13 amino acids. V lost 7 bases and J 0 bases, leaving 7 bases between the germline ends. Germline V gives CDR1 SNHLY, CDR2 FYNNEI.

Only a few counts were recorded for this clone. The chain is built from TRBV2 and TRBJ1-1; 9 bases match TRBD1. The ends lost 0 bases at V and 3 bases at J; junction bases unmatched: 8. There are 17 residues in the CDR3. The germline CDR1 and CDR2 sequences are SNHLY and FYNNEI. The CDR3 bases are TGTGCCAGCAGTGAAGCGCCGCTGGACAGGGGCGACACTGAAGCTTTCTTT. It yields the protein CASSEAPLDRGDTEAFF.

This clone was observed once. The chain is built from TRBV27 and TRBJ2-1; no firm D call. This CDR3 region has 17 residues. The V end lost 6 bases, the J end lost 0 bases, and 18 bases lay between the germline ends. CDR1 and CDR2 from the germline V gene are MNHEY and SMNVEV (reference sequence). For the CDR3, the DNA is TGTGCCAGCAGCAAAAGAACGGCAGAAAGCTCCTACAATGAGCAGTTCTTC. Translated: CASSKRTAESSYNEQFF.